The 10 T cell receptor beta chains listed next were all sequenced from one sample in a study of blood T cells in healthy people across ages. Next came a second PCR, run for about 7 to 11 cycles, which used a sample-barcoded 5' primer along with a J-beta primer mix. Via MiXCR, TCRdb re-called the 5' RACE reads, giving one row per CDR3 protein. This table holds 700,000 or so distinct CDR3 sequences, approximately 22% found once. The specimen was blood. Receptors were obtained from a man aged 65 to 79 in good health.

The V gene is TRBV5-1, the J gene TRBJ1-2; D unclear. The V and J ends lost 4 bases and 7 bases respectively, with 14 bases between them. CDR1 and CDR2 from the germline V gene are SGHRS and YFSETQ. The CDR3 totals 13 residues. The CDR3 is CASSDTAHSGYTF. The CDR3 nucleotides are TGCGCCAGCAGCGACACCGCCCACTCTGGCTACACCTTC.

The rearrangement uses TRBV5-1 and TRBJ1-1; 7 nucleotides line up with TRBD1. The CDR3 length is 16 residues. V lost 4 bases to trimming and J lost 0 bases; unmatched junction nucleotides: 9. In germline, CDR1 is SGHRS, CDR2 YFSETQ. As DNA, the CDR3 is TGCGCCAGCAGCCCGAAGGGCGGGACAGTGAACACTGAAGCTTTCTTT. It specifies CASSPKGGTVNTEAFF.

The CDR3 sequence: CASSVWRERGDTQYF. The CDR3 DNA reads TGTGCCAGCAGCGTATGGCGGGAGCGTGGGGATACGCAGTATTTT. This chain connects TRBV3-1 to TRBJ2-3, with 7 bases fitting TRBD2. Looked up from germline, CDR1 is LGHDT and CDR2 is YNNKEL (reference sequence). This CDR3 spans 15 amino acids. With 5 bases clipped from V and 6 bases from J, the junction kept 11 bases outside the gene matches.

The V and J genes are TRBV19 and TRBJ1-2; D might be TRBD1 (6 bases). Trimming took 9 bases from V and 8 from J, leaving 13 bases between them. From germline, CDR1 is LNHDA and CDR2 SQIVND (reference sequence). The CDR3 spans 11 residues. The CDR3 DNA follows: TGTGCCAGCCTAACAGGGAACGGCTACACCTTC. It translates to CASLTGNGYTF.

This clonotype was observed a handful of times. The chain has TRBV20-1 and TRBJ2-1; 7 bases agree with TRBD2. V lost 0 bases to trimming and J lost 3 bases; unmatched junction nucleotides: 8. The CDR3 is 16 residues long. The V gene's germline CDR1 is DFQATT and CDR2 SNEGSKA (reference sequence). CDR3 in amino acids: CSARDRLRGDYNEQFF. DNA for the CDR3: TGCAGTGCTAGAGACCGACTTCGGGGGGACTACAATGAGCAGTTCTTC.

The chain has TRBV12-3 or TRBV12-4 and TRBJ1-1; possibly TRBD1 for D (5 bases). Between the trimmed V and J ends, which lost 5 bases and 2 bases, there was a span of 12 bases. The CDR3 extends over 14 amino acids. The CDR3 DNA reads TGTGCCAGCAGTATAAGGACACTTAACACTGAAGCTTTCTTT. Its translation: CASSIRTLNTEAFF.

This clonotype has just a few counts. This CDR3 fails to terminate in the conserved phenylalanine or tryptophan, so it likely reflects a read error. CDR3 DNA: TGTGCCAGCTCACCGGGAACAGGGTCTACTAATGAAAAACTGTTTCTT. Protein: CASSPGTGSTNEKLFL. The rearrangement links TRBV18 to TRBJ1-4; D may be TRBD1 (6 bases). Germline V gene lookup returns CDR1 KGHSH and CDR2 LQKENI. V was cut by 3 bases and J by 2 bases, with 13 bases left in between. This CDR3 is built from 16 residues.

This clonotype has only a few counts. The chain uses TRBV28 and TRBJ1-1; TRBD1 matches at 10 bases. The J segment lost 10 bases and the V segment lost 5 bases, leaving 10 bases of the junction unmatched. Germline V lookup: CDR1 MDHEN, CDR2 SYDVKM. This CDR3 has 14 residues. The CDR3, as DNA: TGTGCCAGCAGTCTATCCGGGACAGGGGTACCAGCTTTCTTT. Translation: CASSLSGTGVPAFF.

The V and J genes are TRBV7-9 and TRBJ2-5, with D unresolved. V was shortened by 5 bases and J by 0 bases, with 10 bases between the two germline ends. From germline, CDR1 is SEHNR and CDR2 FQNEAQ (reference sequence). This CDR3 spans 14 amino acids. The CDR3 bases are TGTGCCAGCAGCCAGGTTGGGCACCAAGAGACCCAGTACTTC. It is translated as CASSQVGHQETQYF.

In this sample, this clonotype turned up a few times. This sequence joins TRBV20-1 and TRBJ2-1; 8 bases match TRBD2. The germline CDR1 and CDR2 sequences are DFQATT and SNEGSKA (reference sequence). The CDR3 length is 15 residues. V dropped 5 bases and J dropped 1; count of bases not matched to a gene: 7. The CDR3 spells CSAPNGGGSYNEQFF. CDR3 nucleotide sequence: TGCAGTGCTCCAAACGGGGGGGGGTCCTACAATGAGCAGTTCTTC.